This T cell receptor beta chain was identified during a study of blood T cell repertoires in COVID-19. Sequencing used immunoSEQ multiplex PCR; TCRdb keeps in-frame clones, though not all of them. Here the sample spans more than 85,000 clones, 84% being singletons. The CDR3 has 17 amino acids. The germline CDR1 and CDR2 sequences are MDHEN and SYDVKM. Losses at the gene ends were 1 base for V and 11 bases for J; bases not matched to a gene: 17. The V and J genes are TRBV28 and TRBJ1-1; 9 bases line up with TRBD1. What was sequenced was peripheral blood. The source is a man aged 55 to 70 with acute or convalescent COVID-19. This chain's CDR3 is CASSLSPFGTGYRRAFF. In DNA, the CDR3 is TGTGCCAGCAGTTTATCCCCATTCGGGACAGGGTACCGAAGGGCTTTCTTT.